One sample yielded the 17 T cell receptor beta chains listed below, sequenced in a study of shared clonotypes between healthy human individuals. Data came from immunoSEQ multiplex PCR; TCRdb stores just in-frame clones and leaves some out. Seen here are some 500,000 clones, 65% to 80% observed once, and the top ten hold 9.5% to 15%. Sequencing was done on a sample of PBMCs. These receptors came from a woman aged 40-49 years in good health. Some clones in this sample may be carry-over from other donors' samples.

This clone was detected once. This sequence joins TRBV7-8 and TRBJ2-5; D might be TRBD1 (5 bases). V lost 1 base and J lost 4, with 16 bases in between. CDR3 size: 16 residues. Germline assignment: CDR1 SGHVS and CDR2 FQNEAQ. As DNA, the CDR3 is TGTGCCAGCAGCTTAGAGAGGCCCAAGGGGCCAGAGACCCAGTACTTC. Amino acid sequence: CASSLERPKGPETQYF.

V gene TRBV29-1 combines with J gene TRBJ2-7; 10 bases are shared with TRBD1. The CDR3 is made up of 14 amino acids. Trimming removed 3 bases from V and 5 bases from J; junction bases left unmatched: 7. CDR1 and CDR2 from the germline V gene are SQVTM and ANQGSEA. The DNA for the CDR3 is TGCAGCGTTGAGGGGGACAGGGGCATCGACGAGCAGTACTTC. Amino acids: CSVEGDRGIDEQYF.

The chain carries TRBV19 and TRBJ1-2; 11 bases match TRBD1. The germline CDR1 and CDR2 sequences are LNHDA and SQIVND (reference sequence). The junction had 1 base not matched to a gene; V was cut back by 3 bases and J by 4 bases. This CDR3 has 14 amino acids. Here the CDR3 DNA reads TGTGCCAGTAGTATCGGACAGGGGGCCTATGGCTACACCTTC. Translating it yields CASSIGQGAYGYTF. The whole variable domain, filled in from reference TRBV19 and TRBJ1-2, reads DGGITQSPKYLFRKEGQNVTLSCEQNLNHDAMYWYRQDPGQGLRLIYYSQIVNDFQKGDIAEGYSVSREKKESFPLTVTSAQKNPTAFYLCASSIGQGAYGYTFGSGTRLTVV.

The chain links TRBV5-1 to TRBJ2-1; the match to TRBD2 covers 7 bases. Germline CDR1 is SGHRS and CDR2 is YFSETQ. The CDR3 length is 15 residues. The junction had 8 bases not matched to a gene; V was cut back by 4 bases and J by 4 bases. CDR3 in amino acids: CASSEGLAAYNEQFF. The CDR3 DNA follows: TGCGCCAGCAGCGAGGGCCTAGCGGCGTACAATGAGCAGTTCTTC.

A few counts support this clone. CDR3: CASSPVAGAPRYNEQFF. The CDR3 bases are TGTGCCAGCAGTCCTGTAGCGGGAGCCCCTCGCTACAATGAGCAGTTCTTC. This chain links TRBV7-2 with TRBJ2-1; 9 bases are shared with TRBD2. Germline values: CDR1 SGHTA, CDR2 FQGNSA. Trimming cost V 6 bases and J 3 bases; bases outside gene matches: 12. This CDR3 region has 17 residues.

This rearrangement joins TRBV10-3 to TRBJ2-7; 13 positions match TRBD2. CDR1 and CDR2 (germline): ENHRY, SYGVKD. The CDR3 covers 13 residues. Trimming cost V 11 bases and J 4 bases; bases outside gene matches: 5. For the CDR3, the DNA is TGTGCCTCCGGACTAGCGGGAGATTACGAGCAGTACTTC. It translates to CASGLAGDYEQYF.

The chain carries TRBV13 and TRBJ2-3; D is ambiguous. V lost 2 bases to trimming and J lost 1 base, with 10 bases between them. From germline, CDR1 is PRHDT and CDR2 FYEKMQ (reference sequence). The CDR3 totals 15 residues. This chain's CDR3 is CASSLRVARTDTQYF. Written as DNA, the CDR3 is TGTGCCAGCAGCTTAAGGGTAGCCCGCACAGATACGCAGTATTTT.

CDR3 loop: CASSSRDRGGISYGYTF. CDR3 DNA sequence: TGTGCCAGCAGCTCTCGGGACAGGGGAGGGATCAGCTATGGCTACACCTTC. The gene calls are TRBV5-6 and TRBJ1-2; 10 nucleotides line up with TRBD1. The CDR3 contains 17 residues. V trimming: 3 bases; J trimming: 4 bases; junction bases outside the gene matches: 12. Germline assignment: CDR1 SGHDT and CDR2 YYEEEE.

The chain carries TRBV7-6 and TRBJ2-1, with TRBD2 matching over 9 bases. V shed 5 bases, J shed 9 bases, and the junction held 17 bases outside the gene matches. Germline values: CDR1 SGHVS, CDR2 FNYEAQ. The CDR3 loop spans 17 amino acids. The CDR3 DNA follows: TGTGCCAGCAGCCTAATGAGAGGCGGGAGGGCCCGGGGTGAGCAGTTCTTC. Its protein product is CASSLMRGGRARGEQFF.

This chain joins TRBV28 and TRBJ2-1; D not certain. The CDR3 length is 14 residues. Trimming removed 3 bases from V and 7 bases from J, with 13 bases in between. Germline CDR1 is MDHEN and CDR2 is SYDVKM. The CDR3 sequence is CASSLEQVGNEQFF. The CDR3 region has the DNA TGTGCCAGCAGTTTGGAGCAGGTAGGAAATGAGCAGTTCTTC. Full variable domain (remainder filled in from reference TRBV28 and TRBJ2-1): DVKVTQSSRYLVKRTGEKVFLECVQDMDHENMFWYRQDPGLGLRLIYFSYDVKMKEKGDIPEGYSVSREKKERFSLILESASTNQTSMYLCASSLEQVGNEQFFGPGTRLTVL.

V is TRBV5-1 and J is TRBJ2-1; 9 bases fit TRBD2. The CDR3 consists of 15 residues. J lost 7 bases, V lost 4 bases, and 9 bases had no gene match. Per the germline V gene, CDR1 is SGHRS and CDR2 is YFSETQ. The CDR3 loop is CASSVSGSLSNEQFF. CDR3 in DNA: TGCGCCAGCAGCGTTAGCGGGAGTTTGAGTAATGAGCAGTTCTTC.

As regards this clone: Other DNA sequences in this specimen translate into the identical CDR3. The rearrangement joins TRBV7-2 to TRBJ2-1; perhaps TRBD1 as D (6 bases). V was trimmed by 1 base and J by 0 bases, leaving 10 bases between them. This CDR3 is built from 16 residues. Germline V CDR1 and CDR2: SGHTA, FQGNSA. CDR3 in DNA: TGTGCCAGCAGCTTAGTGGGGGCCAGCTCCTACAATGAGCAGTTCTTC. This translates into CASSLVGASSYNEQFF.

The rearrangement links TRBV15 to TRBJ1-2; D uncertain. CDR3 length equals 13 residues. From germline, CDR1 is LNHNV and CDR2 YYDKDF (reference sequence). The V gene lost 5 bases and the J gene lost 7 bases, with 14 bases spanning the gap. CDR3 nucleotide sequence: TGTGCCACCAGCCCCCCCCGGGTACGTGGCTACACCTTC. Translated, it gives CATSPPRVRGYTF.

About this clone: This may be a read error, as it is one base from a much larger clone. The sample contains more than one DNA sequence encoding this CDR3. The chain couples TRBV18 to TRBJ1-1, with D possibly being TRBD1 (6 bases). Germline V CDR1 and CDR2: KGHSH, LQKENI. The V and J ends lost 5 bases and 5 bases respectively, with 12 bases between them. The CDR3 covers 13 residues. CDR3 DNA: TGTGCCAGCTCAGGACAGTCGAATACTGAAGCTTTCTTT. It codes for CASSGQSNTEAFF. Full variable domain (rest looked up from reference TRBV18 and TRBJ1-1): NAGVMQNPRHLVRRRGQEARLRCSPMKGHSHVYWYRQLPEEGLKFMVYLQKENIIDESGMPKERFSAEFPKEGPSILRIQQVVRGDSAAYFCASSGQSNTEAFFGQGTRLTVV.

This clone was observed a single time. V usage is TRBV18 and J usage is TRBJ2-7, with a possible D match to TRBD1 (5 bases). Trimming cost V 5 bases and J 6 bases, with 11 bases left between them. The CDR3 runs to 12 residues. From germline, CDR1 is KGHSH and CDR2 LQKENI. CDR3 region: CASSTSGLEQYF. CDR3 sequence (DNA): TGTGCCAGCTCAACCTCAGGGCTCGAGCAGTACTTC.

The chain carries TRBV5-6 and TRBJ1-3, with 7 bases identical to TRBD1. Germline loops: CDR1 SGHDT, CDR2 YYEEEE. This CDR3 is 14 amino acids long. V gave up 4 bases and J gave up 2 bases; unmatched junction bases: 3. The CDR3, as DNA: TGTGCCAGCAGCGCGGGACAGCCTGGAAACACCATATATTTT. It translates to CASSAGQPGNTIYF.

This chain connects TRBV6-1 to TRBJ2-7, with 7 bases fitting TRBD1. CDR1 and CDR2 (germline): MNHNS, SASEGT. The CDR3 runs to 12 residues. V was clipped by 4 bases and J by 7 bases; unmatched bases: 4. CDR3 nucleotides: TGTGCCAGCAGTGCTCGACAGGGAGAGCAGTACTTC. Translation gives CASSARQGEQYF.